This T cell receptor beta chain was profiled in a study of OX40 agonist ivuxolimab in advanced cancers. Study context: Dose-escalation patients were diagnosed with hepatocellular carcinoma, melanoma, renal cell cancer or head and neck cancer. The group had a mean age of roughly 65 years, ranged from about 20 to 85, and was 80% to 85% male. General study findings and limits: Clonal expansion in partial responders at 0.1-3.0 mg/kg ranked among the lowest. In general, CD8+ T cells held more expanded clones than CD4+ did, on average.

A remark on this clone: Its antigen is as yet unknown.

Here immunoSEQ multiplex PCR was the method, and the copy in TCRdb shows in-frame clones only, minus some. The repertoire has about 67,000 clones, about nine tenths of them found once; the top ten carry about 2.4%. The CDR3 totals 17 residues. CDR1 is MGHRA, CDR2 YSYEKL, per germline. Germline trimming cut 3 bases from V and 2 bases from J; bases unmatched to any gene: 10. V usage is TRBV4-1 and J usage is TRBJ2-7; 10 nucleotides align to TRBD2. The TCR originated in an adult with an advanced solid tumor such as melanoma, head and neck, liver or kidney cancer. The sample here was CD4+ or CD8+ T cells sorted from blood, taken in a trial of the OX40 agonist ivuxolimab. In DNA, the CDR3 is TGCGCCAGCAGCCACACGGGACTAGCGCTAAATACCTACGAGCAGTACTTC. Translation: CASSHTGLALNTYEQYF.